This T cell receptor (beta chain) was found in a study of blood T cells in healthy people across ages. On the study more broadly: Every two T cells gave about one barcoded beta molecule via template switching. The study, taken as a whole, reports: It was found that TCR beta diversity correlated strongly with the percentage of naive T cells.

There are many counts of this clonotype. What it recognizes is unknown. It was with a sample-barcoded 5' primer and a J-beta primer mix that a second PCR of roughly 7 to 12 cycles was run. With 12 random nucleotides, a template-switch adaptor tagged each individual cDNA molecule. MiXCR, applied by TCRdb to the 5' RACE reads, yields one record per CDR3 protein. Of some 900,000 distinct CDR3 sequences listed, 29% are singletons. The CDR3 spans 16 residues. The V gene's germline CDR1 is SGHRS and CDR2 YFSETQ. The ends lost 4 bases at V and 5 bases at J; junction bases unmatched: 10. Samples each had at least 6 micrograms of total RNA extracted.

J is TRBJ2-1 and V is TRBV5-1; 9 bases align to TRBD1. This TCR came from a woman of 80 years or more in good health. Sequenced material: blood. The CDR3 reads CASSPNRDRVDNEQFF. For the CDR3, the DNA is TGCGCCAGCAGCCCAAACCGGGACAGGGTAGACAATGAGCAGTTCTTC.